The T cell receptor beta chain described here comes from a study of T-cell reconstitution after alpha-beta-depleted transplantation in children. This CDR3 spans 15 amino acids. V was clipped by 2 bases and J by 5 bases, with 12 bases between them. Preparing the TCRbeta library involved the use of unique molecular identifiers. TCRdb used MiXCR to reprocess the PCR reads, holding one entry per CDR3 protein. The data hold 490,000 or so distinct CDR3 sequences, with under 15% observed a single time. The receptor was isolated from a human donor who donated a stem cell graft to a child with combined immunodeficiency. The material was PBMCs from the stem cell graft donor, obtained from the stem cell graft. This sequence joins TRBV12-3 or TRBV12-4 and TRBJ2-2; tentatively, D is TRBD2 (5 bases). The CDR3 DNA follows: TGTGCCAGCAGTTTAAGGCCCGGGGAGACCGGGGAGCTGTTTTTT. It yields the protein CASSLRPGETGELFF.